This T cell receptor beta chain was captured by sequencing in a study of shared clonotypes between healthy human individuals. As for the study in general: For every donor, three CD4 naive, three CD4 memory, two CD8 naive and one CD8 memory plates were used. Study-wide results and limits: Even with large depth, rarefaction showed that sorted-subset sequencing was incomplete.

As for this clone: The antigen is unknown.

CD45RO-negative, CCR7-positively selected cells formed the naive CD8 fraction, excluding terminally differentiated effector memory CD45RA+ cells. Donors included only healthy HIV-negative adults lacking recent acute infections or vaccinations. The donor cohort consisted entirely of Caucasian adults residing in Nashville, Tennessee. TCRdb's copy holds only in-frame clones and misses some; the assay was immunoSEQ multiplex PCR. In the table there are around 610,000 clones, 95% to 96% of which are singletons. Trimming cost V 2 bases and J 4 bases, with 6 bases left between them. The CDR3 consists of 13 residues. Germline V lookup: CDR1 MGHDK, CDR2 SYGVNS.

This chain links TRBV25-1 with TRBJ2-1; TRBD1 is a possible D gene (5 bases). The receptor was isolated from a young woman in good health. The material sequenced was naive CD8+ T cells sorted from blood. The CDR3 spells CASSEPGYNEQFF. CDR3 coding DNA: TGTGCCAGCAGTGAACCAGGGTACAATGAGCAGTTCTTC.